These 27 T cell receptor beta chains originate from one sample sequenced in a study of blood T cell repertoires in COVID-19. Sequencing used immunoSEQ multiplex PCR; TCRdb keeps in-frame clones, though not all of them. The repertoire holds 340,000 or so clones, with about nine tenths as singletons. The sequencing input was peripheral blood. The source of these receptors is a man aged 45 to 65 with active or convalescent COVID-19.

CDR3 region: CASSQETRTDGDNEQFF. In DNA form, the CDR3 reads TGCGCCAGCAGCCAAGAGACACGGACAGATGGGGACAATGAGCAGTTCTTC. The chain joins TRBV4-3 to TRBJ2-1, with D possibly being TRBD1 (6 bases). This CDR3 contains 17 residues. The V end lost 0 bases, the J end lost 5 bases, and 17 bases lay between the germline ends. Germline CDR1 is LGHNA and CDR2 is YSLEER.

This clone was seen a single time. This rearrangement joins TRBV5-1 to TRBJ2-7; D is uncertain. Germline values: CDR1 SGHRS, CDR2 YFSETQ. The CDR3 is 14 residues long. V was clipped by 0 bases and J by 2 bases, with 9 bases between them. Here the CDR3 reads CASSLERMPYEQYF. The CDR3 coding sequence is TGCGCCAGCAGCTTGGAGAGGATGCCCTACGAGCAGTACTTC.

The genes are TRBV2 and TRBJ2-3; 12 bases align to TRBD2. V trimming: 6 bases; J trimming: 5 bases; junction bases outside the gene matches: 3. The germline V gene has CDR1 SNHLY and CDR2 FYNNEI. The CDR3 is 14 amino acids. The CDR3 region is CASSPGLAGDTQYF. The CDR3 region has the DNA TGTGCCAGCAGCCCGGGACTAGCGGGAGATACGCAGTATTTT.

The chain combines TRBV11-2 with TRBJ1-4; TRBD1 matches 11 bases. V shed 5 bases, J shed 8 bases, and the junction held 7 bases outside the gene matches. Germline V gene data show CDR1 as SGHAT and CDR2 as FQNNGV. This CDR3 region has 15 residues. In DNA, the CDR3 is TGTGCCAGCAGCGCCGGACAGGGGGCGAGCGAAAAACTGTTTTTT. Residues: CASSAGQGASEKLFF.

This chain links TRBV27 with TRBJ1-2; the match to TRBD1 covers 10 bases. Germline values: CDR1 MNHEY, CDR2 SMNVEV (reference sequence). CDR3 length: 14 residues. Unmatched junction bases numbered 2, after V lost 5 bases and J lost 2 bases. CDR3 DNA: TGTGCCAGCAGTGTGGACAGGGGGAACTATGGCTACACCTTC. This codes for CASSVDRGNYGYTF.

The chain carries TRBV6-5 and TRBJ2-5; tentative D call: TRBD1 (5 bases). The length of the CDR3 is 16 residues. V lost 1 base and J lost 1, with 13 bases in between. Germline loops: CDR1 MNHEY, CDR2 SVGAGI. Here the CDR3 reads CASSYFSSRAQETQYF. The CDR3 DNA follows: TGTGCCAGCAGTTACTTCAGCTCCAGGGCCCAAGAGACCCAGTACTTC.

This chain uses TRBV29-1 with TRBJ1-1, with TRBD1 as a possible D gene (6 bases). Between the trimmed V and J ends, which lost 5 bases and 0 bases, there was a span of 13 bases. Germline V gene sequence: CDR1 SQVTM, CDR2 ANQGSEA. This CDR3 comprises 14 residues. CDR3 DNA: TGCAGCGTTACACCCCAGGGGATGAACACTGAAGCTTTCTTT. Its translation is CSVTPQGMNTEAFF.

The chain carries TRBV6-5 and TRBJ1-2; 7 bases are shared with TRBD1. Germline V gene data show CDR1 as MNHEY and CDR2 as SVGAGI. The J segment lost 5 bases and the V segment lost 1 base, leaving 7 bases of the junction unmatched. This CDR3 spans 15 amino acids. CDR3 nucleotides: TGTGCCAGCAGTTACTTTTTCGGGACAGAGTATGGCTACACCTTC. This translates into CASSYFFGTEYGYTF.

CDR3 region: CASSYGQYQPQHF. In DNA, the CDR3 is TGTGCCAGCAGTTATGGACAGTATCAGCCCCAGCATTTT. The chain uses TRBV28 and TRBJ1-5; TRBD1 is a possible D gene (6 bases). Between the trimmed V and J ends, which lost 4 bases and 5 bases, there was a span of 9 bases. Germline CDR1 is MDHEN and CDR2 is SYDVKM. There are 13 residues in the CDR3. The variable domain in full, completed from reference TRBV28 and TRBJ1-5, reads DVKVTQSSRYLVKRTGEKVFLECVQDMDHENMFWYRQDPGLGLRLIYFSYDVKMKEKGDIPEGYSVSREKKERFSLILESASTNQTSMYLCASSYGQYQPQHFGDGTRLSIL.

The gene calls are TRBV5-4 and TRBJ2-1; 7 bases line up with TRBD2. Germline trimming cut 0 bases from V and 4 bases from J; bases unmatched to any gene: 7. The CDR3 runs 16 residues. Germline V CDR1 and CDR2: SGHNT, YYREEE (reference sequence). In nucleotides, the CDR3 is TGTGCCAGCAGCTTGGGAACTAGCGCGTTATACAATGAGCAGTTCTTC. It is translated as CASSLGTSALYNEQFF.

With regard to this clone: Other DNA sequences in this specimen translate into the identical CDR3. This chain joins TRBV7-9 and TRBJ1-1; D is possibly TRBD1 (5 bases). V dropped 6 bases and J dropped 1 base, with 9 bases sitting between them. This CDR3 region has 13 residues. CDR1 SEHNR and CDR2 FQNEAQ come from the germline V gene (reference sequence). CDR3 sequence reads: CASSFTGNTEAFF. The CDR3 DNA sequence: TGTGCCAGCAGTTTCACAGGGAACACTGAAGCTTTCTTT. Full variable domain (remainder filled in from reference TRBV7-9 and TRBJ1-1): DTGVSQNPRHKITKRGQNVTFRCDPISEHNRLYWYRQTLGQGPEFLTYFQNEAQLEKSRLLSDRFSAERPKGSFSTLEIQRTEQGDSAMYLCASSFTGNTEAFFGQGTRLTVV.

This chain joins TRBV3-1 (or the pseudogene TRBV3-2) and TRBJ2-4; maybe TRBD2 (5 bases). Trimming left V 0 bases short and J 15 bases short, with 15 bases between. Germline-derived CDR1 and CDR2 are LGHDT and YNNKEL (reference sequence). This CDR3 has 13 residues. The CDR3: CASSQDPAGPGYF. CDR3 nucleotide sequence: TGTGCCAGCAGCCAAGATCCTGCGGGCCCAGGGTACTTC.

The V and J genes are TRBV5-6 and TRBJ2-2, with 7 bases matching TRBD2. J gave up 6 bases and V 4 bases, and 15 bases lay outside the gene matches. This CDR3 region has 17 residues. CDR1 is SGHDT and CDR2 is YYEEEE in the germline V gene. CDR3 nucleotide sequence: TGTGCCAGCAGCCCGCTTGGGCACGAGGGAGGGGCCGGGGAGCTGTTTTTT. Protein sequence: CASSPLGHEGGAGELFF.

The rearrangement uses TRBV19 and TRBJ2-6, with TRBD1 matching 11 bases. The germline V gene encodes CDR1 LNHDA and CDR2 SQIVND (reference sequence). The CDR3 is 19 residues long. Losses at the gene ends were 3 bases for V and 0 bases for J; bases not matched to a gene: 7. This chain's CDR3 is CASSILGQGAVSGANVLTF. The CDR3 DNA reads as TGTGCCAGTAGTATCCTTGGACAGGGGGCTGTCTCTGGGGCCAACGTCCTGACTTTC. The full variable domain, completed using reference TRBV19 and TRBJ2-6, is DGGITQSPKYLFRKEGQNVTLSCEQNLNHDAMYWYRQDPGQGLRLIYYSQIVNDFQKGDIAEGYSVSREKKESFPLTVTSAQKNPTAFYLCASSILGQGAVSGANVLTFGAGSRLTVL.

The rearrangement links TRBV5-8 to TRBJ2-7, with 10 bases aligning to TRBD2. The CDR3 is 19 residues long. CDR1 and CDR2 from the germline V gene are SGHTS and YDEGEE. Trimming cost V 4 bases and J 3 bases; bases outside gene matches: 19. The CDR3 here is CASSPKQGLAGAFIYEQYF. The CDR3 DNA sequence: TGTGCCAGCAGCCCTAAACAGGGGCTAGCGGGAGCCTTTATCTACGAGCAGTACTTC.

This clone appeared a single time. V is TRBV28 and J is TRBJ2-2; no reliable D call. CDR1 is MDHEN, CDR2 SYDVKM, per germline. The length of the CDR3 is 13 residues. V was trimmed by 8 bases and J by 2 bases, leaving 9 bases between them. CDR3 loop: CASQTVNTGELFF. In DNA form, the CDR3 reads TGTGCCAGCCAAACTGTCAACACCGGGGAGCTGTTTTTT.

The V gene is TRBV30, the J gene TRBJ2-3; maybe TRBD1 (6 bases). The CDR3 loop spans 14 amino acids. V was trimmed by 4 bases and J by 4 bases, leaving 15 bases between them. Germline CDR1 GTSNPN, CDR2 SVGIG (reference sequence). CDR3 protein: CAWKAPGDPDTQYF. The DNA of the CDR3 is TGTGCCTGGAAGGCACCAGGGGACCCAGATACGCAGTATTTT.

The V and J genes are TRBV20-1 and TRBJ1-5; D not certain. V lost 3 bases to trimming and J lost 0 bases, with 9 bases between them. From germline, CDR1 is DFQATT and CDR2 SNEGSKA (reference sequence). The CDR3 sequence is 14 residues long. The CDR3 protein is CSASSVYSNQPQHF. The CDR3 DNA reads as TGCAGTGCTAGTTCCGTTTATAGCAATCAGCCCCAGCATTTT.

J is TRBJ2-1 and V is TRBV11-2; D remains unclear. The CDR3 totals 15 residues. Germline V CDR1 and CDR2: SGHAT, FQNNGV. V lost 3 bases and J lost 4, with 13 bases in between. The CDR3 sequence: CASSFVLAGYNEQFF. DNA for the CDR3: TGTGCCAGCAGCTTCGTCCTCGCAGGTTACAATGAGCAGTTCTTC.

The CDR3 DNA reads as TGTGCCAGCAGCATCACAGGGGGCTCTGGAAACACCATATATTTT. Residues: CASSITGGSGNTIYF. The rearrangement joins TRBV3-1 (or the pseudogene TRBV3-2) to TRBJ1-3; 8 positions match TRBD1. V shed 5 bases and J 0 bases; nucleotides not matched to a gene: 3. This CDR3 region has 15 residues. Germline CDR1 is LGHDT and CDR2 is YNNKEL (reference sequence).

V usage is TRBV5-1 and J usage is TRBJ2-7; no firm D call. The CDR3 runs 13 residues. V lost 1 base, J lost 1 base, and 6 bases lay in between. CDR1 SGHRS and CDR2 YFSETQ come from the germline V gene. The CDR3 loop reads CASSLPYSYEQYF. CDR3 in DNA: TGCGCCAGCAGCTTGCCTTATTCCTACGAGCAGTACTTC.

The gene calls are TRBV2 and TRBJ1-4, with a possible D match to TRBD1 (6 bases). The CDR3 sequence is 15 residues long. The germline CDR1 and CDR2 sequences are SNHLY and FYNNEI. Trimming took off 4 bases at V and 5 bases at J, with 14 bases between the two ends. The CDR3 spells CASSAYRAGNEKLFF. The CDR3 nucleotides are TGTGCCAGCAGTGCATACAGGGCCGGGAATGAAAAACTGTTTTTT.

The chain links TRBV19 to TRBJ1-6; 10 bases match TRBD1. The CDR3 totals 16 residues. Germline CDR1 reads LNHDA; CDR2 reads SQIVND (reference sequence). The V gene end was trimmed by 9 bases and the J gene end by 6 bases; junction bases not matched to a gene: 11. The CDR3 bases are TGTGCCAGCCGGGACAGGGGCCAGAGGCGTAATTCACCCCTCCACTTT. Protein sequence: CASRDRGQRRNSPLHF. Full variable domain (outside the CDR3, taken from reference TRBV19 and TRBJ1-6): DGGITQSPKYLFRKEGQNVTLSCEQNLNHDAMYWYRQDPGQGLRLIYYSQIVNDFQKGDIAEGYSVSREKKESFPLTVTSAQKNPTAFYLCASRDRGQRRNSPLHFGNGTRLTVT.

This clone was recorded a few times. This sequence joins TRBV5-5 and TRBJ2-2, with D perhaps matching TRBD1 (6 bases). The CDR3 length is 17 residues. Trimming stripped 3 bases from V and 2 bases from J, with 17 bases between. The V gene's germline CDR1 is SGHKS and CDR2 YYEKEE (reference sequence). This CDR3 reads CASSSLRNRVNTGELFF. CDR3 DNA sequence: TGTGCCAGCAGCTCACTCCGAAACAGGGTCAACACCGGGGAGCTGTTTTTT.

The chain joins TRBV30 to TRBJ2-3, with 9 bases fitting TRBD1. CDR3 length: 13 residues. CDR1 and CDR2 (germline): GTSNPN, SVGIG (reference sequence). Trimming cost V 7 bases and J 5 bases; bases outside gene matches: 7. This chain's CDR3 is CAFTGGGVDTQYF. The DNA for the CDR3 is TGTGCCTTCACAGGGGGCGGGGTAGATACGCAGTATTTT.

V is TRBV7-6 and J is TRBJ2-5; D ambiguous. Trimming pared 1 base from V and 3 bases from J, leaving 6 bases between. This CDR3 is 13 amino acids long. Germline V lookup: CDR1 SGHVS, CDR2 FNYEAQ. CDR3 nucleotides: TGTGCCAGCAGCTTAGGACAAGAAGAGACCCAGTACTTC. Amino acids: CASSLGQEETQYF.

The table lists this clone with a count of one. The chain links TRBV28 to TRBJ2-3, with a tentative D call TRBD2 (6 bases). CDR1 and CDR2 from the germline V gene are MDHEN and SYDVKM. Trimming cost V 5 bases and J 4 bases, with 13 bases left between them. The CDR3 sequence is 14 residues long. CDR3 bases: TGTGCCAGCAGTCACCCGGCGGGGCCAGATACGCAGTATTTT. Protein sequence: CASSHPAGPDTQYF. Looking up the rest from reference TRBV28 and TRBJ2-3 gives the full variable domain: DVKVTQSSRYLVKRTGEKVFLECVQDMDHENMFWYRQDPGLGLRLIYFSYDVKMKEKGDIPEGYSVSREKKERFSLILESASTNQTSMYLCASSHPAGPDTQYFGPGTRLTVL.